The source of this TCR beta chain is a study of shared clonotypes between healthy human individuals. CDR1 is SEHNR and CDR2 is FQNEAQ in the germline V gene (reference sequence). This CDR3 has 14 residues. The V and J ends lost 10 bases and 3 bases, in that order; junction bases with no gene match: 10. Positive CCR7 selection of CD45RO-negative cells yielded the naive CD8 cells, and terminally differentiated effector memory CD45RA+ cells were excluded. The donor population consisted of healthy HIV-negative adults with no recent acute infections or vaccinations. Assay used: immunoSEQ multiplex PCR; TCRdb lists only in-frame clones, some missing. The repertoire holds around 600,000 clones, with roughly 98% as singletons.

The V gene is TRBV7-9, the J gene TRBJ2-7, with TRBD1 identical over 9 bases. This TCR derives from a man aged 30 to 45 in good health. The specimen was naive CD8+ T cells sorted from blood. This CDR3 is CATTGTGILYEQYF. CDR3 DNA sequence: TGTGCCACCACGGGGACAGGGATCCTCTACGAGCAGTACTTC.